This T cell receptor (beta chain) derives from a study of graft-versus-host responses after intestinal transplantation. As for the study in general: In this cohort, recipients had multivisceral, liver-intestinal, or isolated intestinal transplants. Study-level points and caveats: Peak GvH clone levels in circulation were associated with early post-transplant HvG declines.

For this clone: Its antigen remains unknown.

This CDR3 has 14 residues. V lost 4 bases to trimming and J lost 4 bases, with 11 bases between them. Germline values: CDR1 MDHEN, CDR2 SYDVKM. Libraries were prepared by immunoSEQ multiplex PCR; TCRdb keeps only in-frame clonotypes and omits some of them. The data contain tens of thousands of clones, around 94% of them singletons. The chain employs TRBV28 and TRBJ1-3; D might be TRBD1 (6 bases). This sequence was found in a human patient who received an intestinal transplant, so some T cells may come from the graft donor. Source: PBMCs, taken 16 days after intestinal transplant. Written as DNA, the CDR3 is TGTGCCAGCAGTTATCAGGGGCTAGGAAACACCATATATTTT. Its protein product is CASSYQGLGNTIYF.